A single T cell receptor (beta chain) is shown here with its context. No cognate antigen has been identified for it. Mismatch with germline at one junction end may stem from a read error. TCRdb lists the instrument as Illumina HiSeq 1500. TCRdb ran its own pipeline on the public reads, namely fastp trimming at Q25 and MiXCR clone calling, and kept in-frame beta chains. Identical CDR3 proteins give one entry, which carries the most common genes and DNA. For this sample there are 350,000 to 550,000 distinct CDR3 sequences; approximately 31% appear just once. Of the sample, 12% to 15% falls within the top ten clones. The germline V gene sets CDR1 to SGHVS and CDR2 to FNYEAQ. The CDR3, from cysteine to phenylalanine, totals 12 residues. This entry keeps only the CDR3 DNA: 36 bases, framed from base 1. These data belong to a study of T cell repertoires in cytomegalovirus infection (dated by TCRdb to between 2018 and 2021). Study-wide context: Donor HLA type was relevant to the analysis, as public TCR beta signatures indicated carriage of CMV infection together with the matching HLA type.

Broader findings and caveats from the paper: In the ex vivo response, HLA-C-restricted CMV-specific TCR beta clonotypes were dominant, and in two of eight donors the single most frequent clonotype came from this HLA-C-restricted group. In both this cohort and an independent cohort of 300 to 450 donors, the cumulative frequency of public TCR beta family members distinguished carriers of CMV infection plus the relevant HLA type.

This chain joins TRBV7-6 to TRBJ2-7; the D gene assignment is ambiguous. The origin of this receptor is a human donor in good health (CMV status not recorded). Some clones in this sample may be carry-over from other donors' samples. Material: PBMCs. The bases are TGTGCCGGCAGCTTATCAGCATACGAGCAGTACTTC. The translation is CAGSLSAYEQYF.